The text below deals with one TCR beta chain. Its antigen is not known. This sample stems from a study of shared clonotypes between healthy human individuals. Study results and caveats: Incompleteness in sorted-subset sequencing, despite large depth, was shown by rarefaction. Memory subsets generally showed lower estimated richness than naive subsets.

Generated by immunoSEQ multiplex PCR, the TCRdb table keeps only in-frame clones and is missing some. The repertoire holds around 700,000 clones, with around 67% as singletons. Every contributor of samples was a Caucasian grown-up residing in Nashville, Tennessee. CDR3 size: 15 residues. Trimming cost V 8 bases and J 3 bases; bases outside gene matches: 11. Germline loops: CDR1 SGHAT, CDR2 FQNNGV. This sequence joins TRBV11-2 and TRBJ2-7, with 9 nucleotides matching TRBD1. The specimen sequenced was memory CD4+ T cells sorted from blood. The sample's subset: CD45RA-negative fraction. The clonotype originates from a woman aged 25-40 years in good health. Here the CDR3 reads CASQLEGQGYYEQYF. The CDR3 coding sequence is TGTGCCAGCCAACTTGAGGGACAGGGATACTACGAGCAGTACTTC.